The 15 T cell receptor beta chains below were found in one sample sequenced in a study of shared clonotypes between healthy human individuals. Sequenced by immunoSEQ multiplex PCR; TCRdb stores in-frame clones only, minus some. This table has more than 1.2 million clones, 98% appearing once. Input material: naive CD4+ T cells sorted from blood. Subset: CD45RA+ positively selected. Source of these receptors: a man aged 25 to 40 in good health.

The chain combines TRBV15 with TRBJ2-7; 10 bases are a match to TRBD2. Per germline, CDR1 LNHNV and CDR2 YYDKDF (reference sequence). This CDR3 has 15 residues. The V gene end was trimmed by 2 bases and the J gene end by 0 bases; junction bases not matched to a gene: 1. CDR3 amino acids: CATSRLAGASYEQYF. CDR3 in DNA: TGTGCCACCAGCAGACTAGCGGGAGCCTCCTACGAGCAGTACTTC.

About this clone: This CDR3 is also generated by other DNA sequences in the sample. The chain uses TRBV28 and TRBJ2-1, with D possibly being TRBD2 (5 bases). This CDR3 spans 12 amino acids. V lost 8 bases and J 1 base, leaving 6 bases between the germline ends. Germline V gives CDR1 MDHEN, CDR2 SYDVKM. The chain's CDR3 is CASGSSYNEQFF. CDR3 nucleotide sequence: TGTGCCAGCGGGAGTTCCTACAATGAGCAGTTCTTC.

V is TRBV5-1 and J is TRBJ2-3, with 14 positions matching TRBD2. CDR1 SGHRS and CDR2 YFSETQ come from the germline V gene. The ends lost 3 bases at V and 2 bases at J; junction bases unmatched: 8. The CDR3 consists of 18 residues. CDR3 in amino acids: CASSSGLAGVRNTDTQYF. CDR3 sequence (DNA): TGCGCCAGCAGCTCGGGACTAGCGGGAGTGAGGAACACAGATACGCAGTATTTT.

This clone was observed once. The J gene is TRBJ2-3, the V gene TRBV7-2; D uncertain. The V end lost 8 bases, the J end lost 6 bases, and 15 bases lay between the germline ends. The germline CDR1 and CDR2 sequences are SGHTA and FQGNSA. This CDR3 region has 13 residues. DNA for the CDR3: TGTGCCAGCCCCCGGGCGCTCTGGGATACGCAGTATTTT. Its translation is CASPRALWDTQYF.

The chain links TRBV5-1 to TRBJ2-7; D is unclear. Trimming removed 4 bases from V and 2 bases from J, with 13 bases in between. Germline assignment: CDR1 SGHRS and CDR2 YFSETQ. The CDR3 runs 14 residues. In DNA, the CDR3 is TGCGCCAGCAGCCGGGTAGGAAGCGCCTACGAGCAGTACTTC. Its protein product is CASSRVGSAYEQYF.

This clone was recorded once. The V call is TRBV19, the J call TRBJ2-1, with D perhaps being TRBD1 or TRBD2 (5 bases each). Per germline, CDR1 LNHDA and CDR2 SQIVND (reference sequence). The CDR3 extends over 16 amino acids. Trimming removed 7 bases from V and 6 bases from J, with 22 bases in between. CDR3 amino acids: CASTRGTGPPRNEQFF. In DNA form, the CDR3 reads TGTGCCAGTACCCGGGGTACGGGACCCCCCCGCAATGAGCAGTTCTTC.

The CDR3 region is CASSLVGISGNTIYF. In DNA form, the CDR3 reads TGTGCCAGCAGCTTGGTGGGGATCTCTGGAAACACCATATATTTT. V gene TRBV5-6 combines with J gene TRBJ1-3; D unclear. CDR1 is SGHDT and CDR2 is YYEEEE in the germline V gene. CDR3 size: 15 residues. V lost 0 bases and J lost 0, with 7 bases in between.

This sequence joins TRBV15 and TRBJ2-7; 8 bases map to TRBD1. Per germline, CDR1 LNHNV and CDR2 YYDKDF (reference sequence). V dropped 2 bases and J dropped 2; count of bases not matched to a gene: 11. This CDR3 has 17 amino acids. The CDR3 DNA reads TGTGCCACCAGCAGACGTCAGGGGGCCCGGAAAGCCTACGAGCAGTACTTC. Its protein is CATSRRQGARKAYEQYF.

This chain connects TRBV5-4 to TRBJ2-1, with D possibly called TRBD1 or TRBD2 (6 bases each). There are 15 residues in the CDR3. The V gene lost 0 bases and the J gene lost 7 bases, with 14 bases spanning the gap. Germline-derived CDR1 and CDR2 are SGHNT and YYREEE (reference sequence). CDR3 sequence (DNA): TGTGCCAGCAGCTTGGTGGCGGGAAGGGGGAATGAGCAGTTCTTC. It translates to CASSLVAGRGNEQFF.

This rearrangement joins TRBV29-1 to TRBJ1-1; the D is unclear. This CDR3 is built from 12 residues. Germline loops: CDR1 SQVTM, CDR2 ANQGSEA. Trimming took 4 bases from V and 3 from J, leaving 9 bases between them. CDR3: CSVGVRDTEAFF. The CDR3 nucleotides read TGCAGCGTTGGCGTCAGAGACACTGAAGCTTTCTTT.

V is TRBV7-9 and J is TRBJ2-7; the D is unclear. Germline V gives CDR1 SEHNR, CDR2 FQNEAQ (reference sequence). This CDR3 is built from 12 residues. The V end was cut by 4 bases, the J end by 7 bases, with 11 bases between. For the CDR3, the DNA is TGTGCCAGCAGCTCCCCCCTTGGGGAGCAGTACTTC. Its translation is CASSSPLGEQYF.

About this clone itself: The same CDR3 is also encoded by other DNA sequences in this sample. V is TRBV25-1 and J is TRBJ2-5; D is unresolved. Trimming took off 2 bases at V and 2 bases at J, with 6 bases between the two ends. This CDR3 region has 13 residues. CDR1 MGHDK and CDR2 SYGVNS come from the germline V gene. The CDR3 DNA is TGTGCCAGCAGTGAAAGCAGACAAGAGACCCAGTACTTC. Its protein product is CASSESRQETQYF.

The V and J genes are TRBV7-8 and TRBJ1-5; TRBD1 matches 11 bases. Germline V CDR1 and CDR2: SGHVS, FQNEAQ. The CDR3 is 15 residues long. V lost 5 bases, J lost 5 bases, and 5 bases stayed unmatched. The CDR3, as DNA: TGTGCCAGCAGCCCGGGACAGGGGGTTTATCAGCCCCAGCATTTT. Its protein is CASSPGQGVYQPQHF.

V gene TRBV5-6 combines with J gene TRBJ1-2; D is ambiguous. The CDR3 loop spans 13 amino acids. The V gene's germline CDR1 is SGHDT and CDR2 YYEEEE. V shed 1 base and J shed 7 bases, with 11 bases lying between them. CDR3 DNA sequence: TGTGCCAGCAGCTTGATTCGGGCAGCTGGCTACACCTTC. This gives the protein CASSLIRAAGYTF.

In the case of this clone: Other DNA sequences in the sample encode the same CDR3. The chain couples TRBV5-1 to TRBJ2-7; D is possibly TRBD2 (5 bases). Germline V gene data show CDR1 as SGHRS and CDR2 as YFSETQ. This CDR3 has 13 residues. Trimming took off 0 bases at V and 2 bases at J, with 6 bases between the two ends. The CDR3 DNA reads as TGCGCCAGCAGCTTGGCGGGGACCTACGAGCAGTACTTC. The encoded protein is CASSLAGTYEQYF.